This T cell receptor (beta chain) comes out of a study of blood T cell repertoires in COVID-19. Study as a whole: The United States, Italy and Spain were the sources of the acute and convalescent COVID-19 samples. PBMCs, B-cell-depleted T cells, or T cells provided the cDNA or gDNA that made up the material.

Original handling: By means of reference gene primer amplification, nucleated cell counts were estimated. Data came from immunoSEQ multiplex PCR; TCRdb stores just in-frame clones and leaves some out. The D gene and trimming were derived from the DNA, and the V and J assignments and clone size from that table. The table has under 110,000 clones, 80% to 95% seen once; the top ten hold around 5.8%. CDR1 SGHRS and CDR2 YFSETQ come from the germline V gene. Trimming shortened V by 4 bases and J by 0 bases, and 13 bases separated the two germline ends. This CDR3 is built from 15 residues. Input material: peripheral blood. The receptor was isolated from a man aged 50 or older with active COVID-19. This rearrangement joins TRBV5-1 to TRBJ1-2; D gene unclear. DNA for the CDR3: TGCGCCAGCAGCAACCCGACATCGGCTAACTATGGCTACACCTTC. Amino acid sequence: CASSNPTSANYGYTF.